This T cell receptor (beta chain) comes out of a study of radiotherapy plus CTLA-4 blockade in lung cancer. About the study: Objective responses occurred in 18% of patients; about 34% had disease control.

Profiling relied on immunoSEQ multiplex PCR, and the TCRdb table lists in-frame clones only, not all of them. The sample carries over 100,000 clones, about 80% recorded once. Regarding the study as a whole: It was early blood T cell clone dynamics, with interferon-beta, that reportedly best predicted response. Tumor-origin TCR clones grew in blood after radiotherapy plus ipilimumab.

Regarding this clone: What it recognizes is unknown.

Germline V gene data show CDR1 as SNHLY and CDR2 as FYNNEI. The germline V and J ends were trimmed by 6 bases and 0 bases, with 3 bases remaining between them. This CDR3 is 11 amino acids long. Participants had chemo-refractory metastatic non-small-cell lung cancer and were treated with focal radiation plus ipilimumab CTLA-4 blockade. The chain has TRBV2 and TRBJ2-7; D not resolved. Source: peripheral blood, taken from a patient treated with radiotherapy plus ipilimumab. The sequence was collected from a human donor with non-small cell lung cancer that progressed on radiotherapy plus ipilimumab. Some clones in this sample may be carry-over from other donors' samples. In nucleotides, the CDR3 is TGTGCCAGCAGGTACTCCTACGAGCAGTACTTC. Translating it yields CASRYSYEQYF. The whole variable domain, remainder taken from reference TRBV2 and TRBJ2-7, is EPEVTQTPSHQVTQMGQEVILRCVPISNHLYFYWYRQILGQKVEFLVSFYNNEISEKSEIFDDQFSVERPDGSNFTLKIRSTKLEDSAMYFCASRYSYEQYFGPGTRLTVT.